What follows are 16 T cell receptor beta chains derived from one specimen sequenced in a study of cytomegalovirus exposure and HLA in healthy donors. The PCR contained 60 Vbeta and 13 Jbeta primers. The data were produced by immunoSEQ multiplex PCR, yet TCRdb's version contains in-frame clones alone and is incomplete. Among about 200,000 clones listed, roughly 70% were seen once. Material for sequencing was PBMCs. The receptors were sampled from a woman aged 30 to 39 in good health and CMV-seronegative.

The genes are TRBV7-3 and TRBJ2-4, with 12 bases matching TRBD1. Germline CDR1 SGHTA, CDR2 FQGTGA. This CDR3 has 18 amino acids. Trimming cost V 8 bases and J 2 bases; bases outside gene matches: 13. CDR3 protein: CASYRDRGHVRTKNIQYF. CDR3 bases: TGTGCCAGCTACCGGGACAGGGGGCATGTGAGGACCAAAAACATTCAGTACTTC.

The gene calls are TRBV4-1 and TRBJ2-2; 10 nucleotides match TRBD2. Germline assignment: CDR1 MGHRA and CDR2 YSYEKL. The CDR3 contains 16 residues. J was trimmed by 5 bases and V by 3 bases; bases with no gene match: 6. CDR3 in DNA: TGCGCCAGCAGCCAGGTTCAACTAGCGGGGACCGGGGAGCTGTTTTTT. This sequence encodes CASSQVQLAGTGELFF.

The rearrangement uses TRBV11-2 and TRBJ2-7, with 8 bases lining up with TRBD2. Germline-derived CDR1 and CDR2 are SGHAT and FQNNGV. The CDR3 runs 15 residues. The V gene end was trimmed by 4 bases and the J gene end by 5 bases; junction bases not matched to a gene: 10. This CDR3 is CASSSGGTSYHEQYF. DNA of the CDR3: TGTGCCAGCAGCTCCGGCGGGACTAGTTATCACGAGCAGTACTTC.

The V and J genes are TRBV27 and TRBJ2-5; 8 bases are shared with TRBD1. The CDR3 spans 13 residues. In germline, CDR1 is MNHEY, CDR2 SMNVEV (reference sequence). Trimming at V came to 3 bases and at J to 7 bases, leaving 4 bases not matched to a gene. Here the CDR3 DNA reads TGTGCCAGCAGTTTTACACAGGGGGTGACCCAGTACTTC. Its protein product is CASSFTQGVTQYF.

This clone was observed a few times. The chain recombines TRBV7-2 with TRBJ2-7; D might be TRBD1 (6 bases). CDR1 is SGHTA, CDR2 FQGNSA, per germline. The V end was cut by 5 bases, the J end by 7 bases, with 21 bases between. The CDR3 loop spans 15 amino acids. The DNA for the CDR3 is TGTGCCAGCAGCCTACTCTCTACAGGGATGGGGGAGCAGTACTTC. Its translation: CASSLLSTGMGEQYF. The variable domain in full, with the rest retrieved from reference TRBV7-2 and TRBJ2-7, is GAGVSQSPSNKVTEKGKDVELRCDPISGHTALYWYRQSLGQGLEFLIYFQGNSAPDKSGLPSDRFSAERTGGSVSTLTIQRTQQEDSAVYLCASSLLSTGMGEQYFGPGTRLTVT.

The rearrangement links TRBV4-1 to TRBJ2-3; the match to TRBD2 covers 11 bases. Trimming at V came to 4 bases and at J to 2 bases, leaving 11 bases not matched to a gene. Looked up from germline, CDR1 is MGHRA and CDR2 is YSYEKL. CDR3 length: 18 residues. The CDR3 coding sequence is TGCGCCAGCAGCCCCGGACTAGCGGGCACACTATACACAGATACGCAGTATTTT. It yields the protein CASSPGLAGTLYTDTQYF.

This clone was observed a single time. The chain has TRBV5-1 and TRBJ1-2; no clear D gene. Trimming removed 5 bases from V and 4 bases from J, with 9 bases in between. The CDR3 is 12 residues long. Germline-derived CDR1 and CDR2 are SGHRS and YFSETQ. The CDR3 protein is CASRDPGYGYTF. The CDR3 DNA is TGCGCCAGCAGGGATCCGGGCTATGGCTACACCTTC.

The genes are TRBV6-5 and TRBJ2-5, with 8 bases matching TRBD2. Germline CDR1 reads MNHEY; CDR2 reads SVGAGI. J lost 5 bases, V lost 2 bases, and 4 bases had no gene match. This CDR3 region has 14 residues. The CDR3 loop is CASSYAGGGETQYF. The DNA for the CDR3 is TGTGCCAGCAGTTACGCGGGAGGAGGGGAGACCCAGTACTTC.

The chain links TRBV6-6 to TRBJ2-7, with 7 bases fitting TRBD2. V lost 6 bases to trimming and J lost 2 bases; unmatched junction nucleotides: 7. Germline V lookup: CDR1 MNHNY, CDR2 SVGAGI (reference sequence). This CDR3 spans 14 amino acids. CDR3 in amino acids: CASRLSGLTYEQYF. The CDR3 coding sequence is TGTGCCAGCAGACTTAGCGGGTTAACCTACGAGCAGTACTTC.

The CDR3 loop is CATSRDLETGLGGYTF. For the CDR3, the DNA is TGTGCCACCAGCAGAGACTTAGAGACAGGCCTGGGGGGCTACACCTTC. The rearrangement uses TRBV15 and TRBJ1-2; D might be TRBD1 (6 bases). The CDR3 is 16 residues long. Germline lookup yields CDR1 LNHNV and CDR2 YYDKDF (reference sequence). V lost 0 bases and J 8 bases, leaving 19 bases between the germline ends.

The chain carries TRBV6-5 and TRBJ2-2, with D perhaps TRBD2 (5 bases). The CDR3 spans 13 residues. Trimming took 5 bases from V and 5 from J, leaving 9 bases between them. Looked up from germline, CDR1 is MNHEY and CDR2 is SVGAGI. CDR3 coding DNA: TGTGCCAGCAGTGAACCGGGGACCGGGGAGCTGTTTTTT. Protein product: CASSEPGTGELFF.

The chain employs TRBV5-4 and TRBJ2-3, with 8 bases matching TRBD2. From germline, CDR1 is SGHNT and CDR2 YYREEE (reference sequence). The CDR3 runs 15 residues. V lost 4 bases to trimming and J lost 6 bases; unmatched junction nucleotides: 10. The CDR3 here is CASSLPGGARDTQYF. The CDR3 DNA follows: TGTGCCAGCAGCCTCCCGGGGGGGGCACGTGATACGCAGTATTTT.

The V call is TRBV20-1, the J call TRBJ2-1; D possibly corresponds to TRBD2 (5 bases). Germline CDR1 is DFQATT and CDR2 is SNEGSKA (reference sequence). Trimming left V 6 bases short and J 10 bases short, with 13 bases between. The CDR3 spans 11 residues. DNA for the CDR3: TGCAGTGCCCCTGACTACTTGGAGCAGTTCTTC. Translation: CSAPDYLEQFF.

The rearrangement joins TRBV2 to TRBJ1-4; TRBD1 matches 8 bases. V lost 2 bases to trimming and J lost 5 bases; unmatched junction nucleotides: 4. CDR3 length: 15 residues. Germline V gene sequence: CDR1 SNHLY, CDR2 FYNNEI. The CDR3 protein is CASSEPGQANEKLFF. CDR3 coding DNA: TGTGCCAGCAGTGAACCGGGACAGGCGAATGAAAAACTGTTTTTT.

The V call is TRBV27, the J call TRBJ2-7, with 7 bases fitting TRBD1. Germline CDR1 is MNHEY and CDR2 is SMNVEV (reference sequence). The CDR3 consists of 16 residues. V shed 0 bases, J shed 3 bases, and the junction held 8 bases outside the gene matches. Written as DNA, the CDR3 is TGTGCCAGCAGTTTATCAGGGGGCTATATGATCTACGAGCAGTACTTC. Translated: CASSLSGGYMIYEQYF.

The gene calls are TRBV29-1 and TRBJ1-3, with D unclear. Germline CDR1 reads SQVTM; CDR2 reads ANQGSEA. V dropped 4 bases and J dropped 4 bases, with 14 bases sitting between them. This CDR3 spans 14 amino acids. CDR3 protein: CSVVLLGWGNTIYF. CDR3 sequence (DNA): TGCAGCGTTGTGCTGCTAGGCTGGGGAAACACCATATATTTT. Drawing the rest from reference TRBV29-1 and TRBJ1-3, the complete variable domain is SAVISQKPSRDICQRGTSLTIQCQVDSQVTMMFWYRQQPGQSLTLIATANQGSEATYESGFVIDKFPISRPNLTFSTLTVSNMSPEDSSIYLCSVVLLGWGNTIYFGEGSWLTVV.